This TCR beta chain was sequenced in a study of T cell responses to AZD1222 COVID-19 vaccine. The CDR3 covers 13 residues. V lost 6 bases and J 0 bases, leaving 6 bases between the germline ends. The germline V gene encodes CDR1 WSHSY and CDR2 SAAADI. Study results and caveats: Unmutated regions of variants are reportedly targeted by nearly half of spike-specific TCRs. Distributed over spike, vaccine-associated CD4 TCRs predominated at 160-218 and 743-854.

Comment on this clone: Its antigen is as yet unknown.

TCRdb's copy holds only in-frame clones and misses some; the assay was immunoSEQ multiplex PCR. The repertoire has roughly 150,000 clones, about nine tenths of them found once; the top ten carry 1.5% to 2%. J is TRBJ1-3 and V is TRBV10-2; D is unclear. This sequence was found in an adult who received the AZD1222 COVID-19 vaccine. The sequencing here drew on peripheral blood, taken 28 days after the second AZD1222 dose. CDR3: CASRVNSGNTIYF. The CDR3 DNA reads TGCGCCAGCAGGGTTAACTCTGGAAACACCATATATTTT.